This T cell receptor (beta chain) was profiled in a study of T-cell reconstitution after alpha-beta-depleted transplantation in children. The germline V gene encodes CDR1 MNHNS and CDR2 SASEGT. CDR3 size: 13 residues. The V end was cut by 6 bases, the J end by 7 bases, with 13 bases between. This clonotype showed up many times. As it was prepared, the TCRbeta library received unique molecular identifiers. TCRdb processed the PCR reads anew with MiXCR; each CDR3 protein has one entry. The table has hundreds of thousands of distinct CDR3 sequences, over 15% seen once. The sequencing used PBMCs from the stem cell graft donor, collected from the stem cell graft. The rearrangement links TRBV6-1 to TRBJ1-5; D possibly corresponds to TRBD1 (5 bases). This TCR was sampled from a human donor who donated a stem cell graft to a child with acute myeloid leukemia. DNA for the CDR3: TGTGCCAGCAGAAGGGACGCCTCCCAGCCCCAGCATTTT. As protein: CASRRDASQPQHF.